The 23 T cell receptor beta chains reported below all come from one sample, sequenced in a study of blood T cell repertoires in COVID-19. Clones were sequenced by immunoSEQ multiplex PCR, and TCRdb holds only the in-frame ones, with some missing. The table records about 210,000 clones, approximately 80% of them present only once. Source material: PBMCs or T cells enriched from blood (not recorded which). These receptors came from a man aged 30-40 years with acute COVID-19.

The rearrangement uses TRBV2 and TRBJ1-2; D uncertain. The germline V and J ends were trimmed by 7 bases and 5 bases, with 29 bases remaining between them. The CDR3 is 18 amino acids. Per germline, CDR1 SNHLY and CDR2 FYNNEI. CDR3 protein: CASTPPQALKGPKYGYTF. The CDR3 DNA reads TGTGCCAGCACCCCCCCCCAGGCCCTGAAAGGCCCCAAGTATGGCTACACCTTC.

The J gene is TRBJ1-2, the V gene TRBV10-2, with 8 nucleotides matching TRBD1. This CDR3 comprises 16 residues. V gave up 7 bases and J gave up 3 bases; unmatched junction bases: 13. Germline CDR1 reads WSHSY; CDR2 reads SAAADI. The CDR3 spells CASTTTFGTGYYGYTF. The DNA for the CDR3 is TGCGCCAGCACTACTACCTTCGGGACAGGCTACTATGGCTACACCTTC.

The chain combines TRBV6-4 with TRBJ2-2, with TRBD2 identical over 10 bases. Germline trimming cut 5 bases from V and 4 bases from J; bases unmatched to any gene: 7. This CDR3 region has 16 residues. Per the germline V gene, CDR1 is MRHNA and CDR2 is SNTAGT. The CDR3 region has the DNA TGTGCCAGCAGTCCTGAGCGGGGGGGCCGCACCGGGGAGCTGTTTTTT. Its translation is CASSPERGGRTGELFF.

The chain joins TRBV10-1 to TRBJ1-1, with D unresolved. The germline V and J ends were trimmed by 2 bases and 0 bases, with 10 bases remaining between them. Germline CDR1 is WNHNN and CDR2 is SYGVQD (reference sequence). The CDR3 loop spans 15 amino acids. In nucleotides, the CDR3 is TGCGCCAGCAGTGAGACGGGAAGAATGAACACTGAAGCTTTCTTT. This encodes CASSETGRMNTEAFF.

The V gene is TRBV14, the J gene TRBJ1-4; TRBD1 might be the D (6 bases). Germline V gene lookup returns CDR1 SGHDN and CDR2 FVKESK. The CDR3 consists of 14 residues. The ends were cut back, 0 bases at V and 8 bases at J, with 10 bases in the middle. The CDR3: CASSQEAGDEKLFF. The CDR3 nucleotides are TGTGCCAGCAGCCAAGAGGCAGGGGACGAAAAACTGTTTTTT.

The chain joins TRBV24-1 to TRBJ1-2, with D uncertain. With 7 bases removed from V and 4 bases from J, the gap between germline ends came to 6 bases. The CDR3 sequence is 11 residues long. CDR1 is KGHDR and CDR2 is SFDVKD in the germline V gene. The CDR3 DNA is TGTGCCACCAGGAGCTCCTATGGCTACACCTTC. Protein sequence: CATRSSYGYTF.

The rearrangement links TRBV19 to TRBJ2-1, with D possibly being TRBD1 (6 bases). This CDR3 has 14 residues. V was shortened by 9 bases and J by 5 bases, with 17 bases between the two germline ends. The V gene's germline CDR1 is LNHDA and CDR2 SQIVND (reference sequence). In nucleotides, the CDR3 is TGTGCCAGCGAGCGCCAGGGGCGCCACAATGAGCAGTTCTTC. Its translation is CASERQGRHNEQFF.

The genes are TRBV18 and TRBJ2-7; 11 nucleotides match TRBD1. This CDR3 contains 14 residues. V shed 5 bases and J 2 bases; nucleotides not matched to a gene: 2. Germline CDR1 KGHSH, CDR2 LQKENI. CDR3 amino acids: CASSGTGGPYEQYF. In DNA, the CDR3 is TGTGCCAGCTCAGGGACAGGGGGGCCCTACGAGCAGTACTTC.

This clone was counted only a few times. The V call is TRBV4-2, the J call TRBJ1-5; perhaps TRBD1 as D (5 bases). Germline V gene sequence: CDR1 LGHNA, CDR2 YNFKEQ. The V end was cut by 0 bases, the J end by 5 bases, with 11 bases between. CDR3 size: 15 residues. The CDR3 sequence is CASSQDPGGDQPQHF. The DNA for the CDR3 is TGTGCCAGCAGCCAAGATCCCGGGGGTGATCAGCCCCAGCATTTT.

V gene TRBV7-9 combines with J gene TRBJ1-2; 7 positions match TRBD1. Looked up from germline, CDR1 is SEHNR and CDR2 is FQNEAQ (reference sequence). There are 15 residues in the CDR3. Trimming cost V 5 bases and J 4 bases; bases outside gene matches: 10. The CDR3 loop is CASSATGDLLYGYTF. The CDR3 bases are TGTGCCAGCAGCGCCACAGGGGACCTTCTCTATGGCTACACCTTC.

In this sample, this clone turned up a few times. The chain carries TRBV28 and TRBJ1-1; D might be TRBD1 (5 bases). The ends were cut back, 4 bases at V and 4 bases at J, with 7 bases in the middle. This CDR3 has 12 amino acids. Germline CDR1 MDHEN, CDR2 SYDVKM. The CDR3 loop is CASSSGPTEAFF. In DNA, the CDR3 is TGTGCCAGCAGTTCAGGGCCCACTGAAGCTTTCTTT.

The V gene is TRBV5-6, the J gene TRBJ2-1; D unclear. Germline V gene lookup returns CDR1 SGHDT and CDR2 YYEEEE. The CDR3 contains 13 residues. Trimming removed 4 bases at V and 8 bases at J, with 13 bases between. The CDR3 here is CASSGVGLYEQFF. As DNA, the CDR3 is TGTGCCAGCAGCGGTGTCGGGTTATATGAGCAGTTCTTC.

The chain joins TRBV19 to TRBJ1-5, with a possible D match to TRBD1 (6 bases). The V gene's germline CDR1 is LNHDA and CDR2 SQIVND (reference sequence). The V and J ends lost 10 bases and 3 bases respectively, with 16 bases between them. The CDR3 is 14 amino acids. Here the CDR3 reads CATQSQGINQPQHF. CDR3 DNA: TGTGCCACCCAGTCTCAGGGGATCAATCAGCCCCAGCATTTT.

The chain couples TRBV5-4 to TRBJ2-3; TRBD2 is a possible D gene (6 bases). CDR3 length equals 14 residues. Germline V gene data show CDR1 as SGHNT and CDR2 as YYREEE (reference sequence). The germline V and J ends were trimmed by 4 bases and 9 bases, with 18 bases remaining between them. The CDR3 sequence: CASSPTSFERTQYF. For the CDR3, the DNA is TGTGCCAGCAGCCCAACTAGCTTTGAGCGGACGCAGTATTTT.

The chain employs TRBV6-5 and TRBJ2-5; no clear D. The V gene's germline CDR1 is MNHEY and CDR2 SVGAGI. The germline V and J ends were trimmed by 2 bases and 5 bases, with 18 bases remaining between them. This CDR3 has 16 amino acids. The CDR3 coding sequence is TGTGCCAGCAGTTACGTGGCCGGCGACACGGCGGAGACCCAGTACTTC. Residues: CASSYVAGDTAETQYF.

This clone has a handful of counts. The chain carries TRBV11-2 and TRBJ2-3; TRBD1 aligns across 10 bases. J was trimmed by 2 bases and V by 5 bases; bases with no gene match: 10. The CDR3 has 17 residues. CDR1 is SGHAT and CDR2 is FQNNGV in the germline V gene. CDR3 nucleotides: TGTGCCAGCAGCCCCTTCCCGGACAGGGGGGACACAGATACGCAGTATTTT. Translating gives CASSPFPDRGDTDTQYF. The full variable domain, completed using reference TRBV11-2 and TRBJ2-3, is EAGVAQSPRYKIIEKRQSVAFWCNPISGHATLYWYQQILGQGPKLLIQFQNNGVVDDSQLPKDRFSAERLKGVDSTLKIQPAKLEDSAVYLCASSPFPDRGDTDTQYFGPGTRLTVL.

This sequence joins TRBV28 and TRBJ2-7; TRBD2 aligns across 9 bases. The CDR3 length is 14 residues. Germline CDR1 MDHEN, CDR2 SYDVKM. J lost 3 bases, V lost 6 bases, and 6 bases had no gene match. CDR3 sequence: CASSPPRGGYEQYF. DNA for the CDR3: TGTGCCAGCAGCCCACCGCGGGGGGGCTACGAGCAGTACTTC.

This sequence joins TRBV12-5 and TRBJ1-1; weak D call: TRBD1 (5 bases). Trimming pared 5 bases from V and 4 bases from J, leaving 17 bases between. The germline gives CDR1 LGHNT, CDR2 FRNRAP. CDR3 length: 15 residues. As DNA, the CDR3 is TGTGCTAGTGGTCCTTGGGACTTGGGGGGCACTGAAGCTTTCTTT. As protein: CASGPWDLGGTEAFF.

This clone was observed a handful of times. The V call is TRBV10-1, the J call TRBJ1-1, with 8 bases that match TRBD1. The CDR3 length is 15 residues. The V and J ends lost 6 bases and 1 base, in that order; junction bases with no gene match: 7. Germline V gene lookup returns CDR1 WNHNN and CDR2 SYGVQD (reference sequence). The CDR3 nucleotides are TGCGCCAGCAGCCGCGCCGGGACAGGGAACACTGAAGCTTTCTTT. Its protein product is CASSRAGTGNTEAFF.

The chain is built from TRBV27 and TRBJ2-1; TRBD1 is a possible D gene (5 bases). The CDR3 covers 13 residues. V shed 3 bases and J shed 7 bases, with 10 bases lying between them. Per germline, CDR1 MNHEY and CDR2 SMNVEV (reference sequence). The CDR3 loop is CASSLGQGNEQFF. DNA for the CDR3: TGTGCCAGCAGTTTGGGGCAGGGAAATGAGCAGTTCTTC.

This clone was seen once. CDR3 protein: CASTALRDNEQFF. CDR3 bases: TGTGCCAGCACCGCTCTCAGGGACAATGAGCAGTTCTTC. V and J are TRBV12-3 or TRBV12-4 and TRBJ2-1; weak D call: TRBD1 (5 bases). The CDR3 runs to 13 residues. Trimming shortened V by 7 bases and J by 5 bases, and 12 bases separated the two germline ends.

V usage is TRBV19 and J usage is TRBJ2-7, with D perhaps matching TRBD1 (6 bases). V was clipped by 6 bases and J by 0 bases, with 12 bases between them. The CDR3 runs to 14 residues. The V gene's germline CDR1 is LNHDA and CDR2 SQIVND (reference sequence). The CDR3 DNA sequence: TGTGCCAGTAGGGACAGAGGTTCCTCCTACGAGCAGTACTTC. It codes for CASRDRGSSYEQYF.

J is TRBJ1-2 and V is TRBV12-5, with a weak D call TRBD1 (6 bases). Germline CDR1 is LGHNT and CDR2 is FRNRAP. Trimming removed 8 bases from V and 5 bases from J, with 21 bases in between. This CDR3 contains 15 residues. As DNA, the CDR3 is TGTGCTAGTCCCGCCTCGGGGGGCGCACGGTATGGCTACACCTTC. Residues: CASPASGGARYGYTF.